This T cell receptor beta chain was retrieved from a study of cytomegalovirus exposure and HLA in healthy donors. Findings and caveats of the study: TCR beta V- and J-gene trimming was later associated with a missense DCLRE1C variant.

The CDR3 covers 15 residues. V was pared by 6 bases and J by 2 bases, with 20 bases between. Looked up from germline, CDR1 is SQVTM and CDR2 is ANQGSEA. Details on this clone: The antigen is not known.

The study ran its PCR with 60 Vbeta and 13 Jbeta primers. Sequencing was performed with immunoSEQ multiplex PCR; in TCRdb, only in-frame clones are kept and a portion is missing. The profile shows about 98,000 clones, roughly 70% of them singletons. The source is a male donor in good health and CMV-seronegative. The chain is built from TRBV29-1 and TRBJ2-7; TRBD1 might be the D (6 bases). Specimen: PBMCs. CDR3 nucleotide sequence: TGCAGCGTATCGGGACACCCGATGACGACCTACGAGCAGTACTTC. Protein: CSVSGHPMTTYEQYF.